These 24 T cell receptor beta chains originate from one sample sequenced in a study of identical twins. One entry per CDR3 protein, called by TCRdb with MiXCR from the 5' RACE reads. Of around 370,000 distinct CDR3 sequences listed, approximately 8.8% are singletons. The sample was naive T cells sorted from blood. The receptors stem from a woman in her forties or fifties in good health.

This clonotype was observed a handful of times. This chain links TRBV12-3 or TRBV12-4 with TRBJ2-1; 10 nucleotides align to TRBD2. The CDR3 has 15 amino acids. The V segment lost 7 bases and the J segment 3 bases; nucleotides outside the gene matches: 6. The CDR3 DNA sequence: TGTGCCAGCACAATTAAGCGGGAGGGCTACAATGAGCAGTTCTTC. Translation: CASTIKREGYNEQFF.

The chain is built from TRBV3-1 and TRBJ2-7; 7 bases fit TRBD2. Germline CDR1 is LGHDT and CDR2 is YNNKEL (reference sequence). The CDR3 runs 15 residues. The junction had 3 bases not matched to a gene; V was cut back by 1 base and J by 0 bases. The CDR3 DNA reads TGTGCCAGCAGCCAAGGAATAGCGGGCTCCTACGAGCAGTACTTC. Translation gives CASSQGIAGSYEQYF.

The chain employs TRBV19 and TRBJ1-2, with a tentative D call TRBD1 (6 bases). Between the trimmed V and J ends, which lost 7 bases and 5 bases, there was a span of 23 bases. The germline gives CDR1 LNHDA, CDR2 SQIVND (reference sequence). The CDR3 is 16 amino acids. The CDR3, as DNA: TGTGCCAGTACCTACGGGGGGCTCAACTTAATATATGGCTACACCTTC. Its translation is CASTYGGLNLIYGYTF.

This clonotype was detected a few times. The V and J genes are TRBV12-5 and TRBJ1-2; a weak D match, TRBD1 (5 bases). Germline CDR1 reads LGHNT; CDR2 reads FRNRAP. The CDR3 extends over 14 amino acids. Deletions cut 1 base from V and 4 bases from J, with 10 bases between. CDR3 amino acids: CASGLARQPYGYTF. The CDR3 nucleotides are TGTGCTAGTGGTTTGGCACGACAGCCCTATGGCTACACCTTC.

With regard to this clonotype: A read error may produce the germline difference seen at one junction end. V and J are TRBV12-5 and TRBJ1-1, with TRBD1 as a possible D gene (5 bases). The CDR3 contains 15 residues. Per the germline V gene, CDR1 is LGHNT and CDR2 is FRNRAP. In DNA form, the CDR3 reads TGTGCTAGTGGTTTTATCCCACCTAGAGGGGCTGACGCTTTCTTT. Translating it yields CASGFIPPRGADAFF.

This clonotype was detected many times. This chain uses TRBV12-3 or TRBV12-4 with TRBJ1-5, with D perhaps matching TRBD1 (6 bases). Trimming stripped 3 bases from V and 3 bases from J, with 18 bases between. This CDR3 has 17 residues. The CDR3 DNA is TGTGCCAGCAGTTTTCGGGACACCCTGAGGAACAATCAGCCCCAGCATTTT. Encoded protein: CASSFRDTLRNNQPQHF.

This clonotype was found many times. The chain combines TRBV5-1 with TRBJ2-7, with 8 bases matching TRBD2. The J segment lost 5 bases and the V segment lost 3 bases, leaving 16 bases of the junction unmatched. Germline CDR1 SGHRS, CDR2 YFSETQ. This CDR3 spans 17 amino acids. The CDR3 DNA is TGCGCCAGCAGCTCGCCGATAGGGACTAGAAAGGACGACGAGCAGTACTTC. This translates into CASSSPIGTRKDDEQYF.

The rearrangement joins TRBV9 to TRBJ1-4; D not resolved. Germline assignment: CDR1 SGDLS and CDR2 YYNGEE. Deletions cut 7 bases from V and 4 bases from J, with 11 bases between. The CDR3 extends over 13 amino acids. As DNA, the CDR3 is TGTGCCAGCGGTCGGGGAGATAATGAAAAACTGTTTTTT. It specifies CASGRGDNEKLFF.

CDR3 amino acids: CASSSSPGGILPGGELFF. The CDR3 DNA reads TGCGCCAGCAGCTCCTCGCCGGGAGGGATCCTTCCAGGCGGGGAGCTGTTTTTT. The gene calls are TRBV5-1 and TRBJ2-2; the match to TRBD2 covers 8 bases. CDR1 is SGHRS and CDR2 is YFSETQ in the germline V gene. Trimming took 3 bases from V and 7 from J; bases not matched to a gene: 17. The CDR3 is made up of 18 amino acids. Variable domain in full (rest from reference TRBV5-1 and TRBJ2-2): KAGVTQTPRYLIKTRGQQVTLSCSPISGHRSVSWYQQTPGQGLQFLFEYFSETQRNKGNFPGRFSGRQFSNSRSEMNVSTLELGDSALYLCASSSSPGGILPGGELFFGEGSRLTVL.

Many counts were recorded for this clonotype. The genes are TRBV7-2 and TRBJ1-1; a weak D match, TRBD1 (5 bases). The germline V gene encodes CDR1 SGHTA and CDR2 FQGNSA. The V gene lost 1 base and the J gene lost 2 bases, with 11 bases spanning the gap. The CDR3 contains 15 residues. The CDR3 coding sequence is TGTGCCAGCAGCTTAGTAGCACAGGCAAACACTGAAGCTTTCTTT. Translating gives CASSLVAQANTEAFF.

This clonotype has ten or more counts. The chain joins TRBV28 to TRBJ2-5; TRBD2 might be the D (5 bases). V gave up 11 bases and J gave up 5 bases, with 21 bases separating them. CDR3 length equals 14 residues. The V gene's germline CDR1 is MDHEN and CDR2 SYDVKM. The CDR3 DNA is TGTGCCGTATCAGCGGCCCGAGGTGTGGAGACCCAGTACTTC. As protein: CAVSAARGVETQYF. Full variable domain (remainder filled in from reference TRBV28 and TRBJ2-5): DVKVTQSSRYLVKRTGEKVFLECVQDMDHENMFWYRQDPGLGLRLIYFSYDVKMKEKGDIPEGYSVSREKKERFSLILESASTNQTSMYLCAVSAARGVETQYFGPGTRLLVL.

In this sample, this clonotype turned up many times. V usage is TRBV29-1 and J usage is TRBJ2-7, with D perhaps TRBD2 (6 bases). This CDR3 is 12 amino acids long. V shed 7 bases and J shed 3 bases, with 13 bases lying between them. Germline CDR1 reads SQVTM; CDR2 reads ANQGSEA. CDR3 in amino acids: CSGAGNDYEQYV. DNA for the CDR3: TGCAGCGGAGCGGGTAACGACTACGAGCAGTACGTC.

This clonotype showed up just a few times. V gene TRBV7-3 combines with J gene TRBJ2-1; 12 positions match TRBD2. The CDR3 loop spans 19 amino acids. The germline V gene encodes CDR1 SGHTA and CDR2 FQGTGA. V was clipped by 4 bases and J by 0 bases; unmatched bases: 10. The CDR3 bases are TGTGCCAGCAGCTCCCCGACTAGCGGGAGAGGTAGCTCCTACAATGAGCAGTTCTTC. The encoded protein is CASSSPTSGRGSSYNEQFF.

V gene TRBV19 combines with J gene TRBJ1-1; possible D gene TRBD1, 5 bases. The CDR3 has 14 residues. The germline V gene encodes CDR1 LNHDA and CDR2 SQIVND (reference sequence). V shed 6 bases and J shed 0 bases, with 11 bases lying between them. CDR3 bases: TGTGCCAGTAGATACAGGACCATGAACACTGAAGCTTTCTTT. Translation gives CASRYRTMNTEAFF.

V and J are TRBV12-3 or TRBV12-4 and TRBJ2-3; the match to TRBD2 covers 8 bases. This CDR3 has 14 amino acids. The J segment lost 11 bases and the V segment lost 6 bases, leaving 13 bases of the junction unmatched. Here the CDR3 DNA reads TGTGCCAGCAGCTTTGTGGGCCGGGGGGGTCTGCAGTATTTT. Translation gives CASSFVGRGGLQYF.

This clonotype was counted between two and nine times. The rearrangement joins TRBV7-8 to TRBJ2-3; D is possibly TRBD1 (6 bases). The CDR3 length is 15 residues. Germline assignment: CDR1 SGHVS and CDR2 FQNEAQ. V was shortened by 1 base and J by 2 bases, with 10 bases between the two germline ends. CDR3 protein: CASSLGTELTDTQYF. CDR3 sequence (DNA): TGTGCCAGCAGCTTAGGGACAGAGCTCACAGATACGCAGTATTTT. Based on the CDR3 plus reference TRBV7-8 and TRBJ2-3, the full variable domain is GAGVSQSPRYKVAKRGQDVALRCDPISGHVSLFWYQQALGQGPEFLTYFQNEAQLDKSGLPSDRFFAERPEGSVSTLKIQRTQQEDSAVYLCASSLGTELTDTQYFGPGTRLTVL.

The rearrangement links TRBV30 to TRBJ1-1; tentative D call: TRBD1 (5 bases). This CDR3 is 12 amino acids long. Per the germline V gene, CDR1 is GTSNPN and CDR2 is SVGIG (reference sequence). The V and J ends lost 5 bases and 1 base respectively, with 8 bases between them. The CDR3: CAWDQGNTEAFF. Here the CDR3 DNA reads TGTGCCTGGGATCAGGGGAACACTGAAGCTTTCTTT.

This clonotype occurred a few times. The CDR3, as DNA: TGTGCCTGGAGTTTTGGACAGGGTACTGAAGCTTTCTTT. Protein sequence: CAWSFGQGTEAFF. The chain carries TRBV30 and TRBJ1-1, with TRBD1 identical over 8 bases. CDR1 and CDR2 from the germline V gene are GTSNPN and SVGIG (reference sequence). The CDR3 sequence is 13 residues long. After removal of 2 bases from V and 5 bases from J, the junction contained 4 bases not matched to a gene.

This clonotype was counted only a few times. V is TRBV15 and J is TRBJ2-2, with D perhaps assigned TRBD1 or TRBD2 (5 bases each). Germline CDR1 and CDR2: LNHNV and YYDKDF (reference sequence). The CDR3 sequence is 16 residues long. Trimming removed 3 bases at V and 1 base at J, with 12 bases between. CDR3 nucleotide sequence: TGTGCCACCAGCAGTACCGGGACGGTGAACACCGGGGAGCTGTTTTTT. This encodes CATSSTGTVNTGELFF.

This clonotype was seen more than once but under ten times. The rearrangement links TRBV27 to TRBJ2-2, with 13 bases that match TRBD2. After removal of 8 bases from V and 6 bases from J, the junction contained 6 bases not matched to a gene. The CDR3 covers 15 residues. CDR1 and CDR2 (germline): MNHEY, SMNVEV (reference sequence). CDR3 DNA sequence: TGTGCCAGCGTCCGGACTAGCGGGAGTGCCGGGGAGCTGTTTTTT. This codes for CASVRTSGSAGELFF.

The chain recombines TRBV10-3 with TRBJ2-1; D gene ambiguous. CDR1 ENHRY and CDR2 SYGVKD come from the germline V gene. V lost 8 bases to trimming and J lost 8 bases, with 19 bases between them. This CDR3 spans 14 amino acids. This CDR3 reads CAIGVPTDWDEQFF. DNA of the CDR3: TGTGCCATCGGGGTACCCACAGATTGGGATGAGCAGTTCTTC.

In its sample, this clonotype was seen many times. The CDR3: CASRWTGAAEKLFF. The CDR3 bases are TGTGCCAGCAGGTGGACAGGGGCCGCGGAAAAACTGTTTTTT. The V gene is TRBV12-3 or TRBV12-4, the J gene TRBJ1-4; TRBD1 agrees at 9 bases. The trim removed 6 bases at V and 8 bases at J, leaving 7 bases unmatched. CDR3 size: 14 residues.

This clonotype was seen many times. V is TRBV12-3 or TRBV12-4 and J is TRBJ2-7; tentatively, D is TRBD1 (6 bases). CDR3 length: 14 amino acids. Trimming shortened V by 5 bases and J by 1 base, and 12 bases separated the two germline ends. CDR3 bases: TGTGCCAGCAGTCCAGGGGCTGGGTCCTACGAGCAGTACTTC. Encoded protein: CASSPGAGSYEQYF.

The J gene is TRBJ2-7, the V gene TRBV12-3 or TRBV12-4; 13 nucleotides match TRBD2. J lost 4 bases, V lost 3 bases, and 3 bases had no gene match. This CDR3 has 15 amino acids. The CDR3 spells CASSFRTSGSYEQYF. The CDR3 DNA follows: TGTGCCAGCAGTTTCAGGACTAGCGGGAGTTACGAGCAGTACTTC.